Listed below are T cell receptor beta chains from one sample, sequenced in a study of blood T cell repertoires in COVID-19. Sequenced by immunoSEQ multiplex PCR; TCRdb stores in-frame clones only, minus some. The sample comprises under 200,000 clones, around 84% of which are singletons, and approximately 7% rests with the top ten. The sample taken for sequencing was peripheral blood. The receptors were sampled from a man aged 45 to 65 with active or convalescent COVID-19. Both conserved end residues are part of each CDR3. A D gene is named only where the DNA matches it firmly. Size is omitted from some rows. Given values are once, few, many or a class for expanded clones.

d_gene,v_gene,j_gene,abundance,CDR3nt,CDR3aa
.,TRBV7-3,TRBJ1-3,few,TGTGCCAGCAGCTTAAAAGGGGCAGGAACAACTGGAAACACCATATATTTT,CASSLKGAGTTGNTIYF
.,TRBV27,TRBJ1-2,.,TGTGCCAGCAGGGGGGCGTATGGCTACACCTTC,CASRGAYGYTF
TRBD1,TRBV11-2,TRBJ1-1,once,TGTGCCAGCAGCTTAAACAGGGGGCCAAGTGAAGCTTTCTTT,CASSLNRGPSEAFF
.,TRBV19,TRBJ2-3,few,TGTGCCAGTTCAGCAGGGGTTCGGACAGATACGCAGTATTTT,CASSAGVRTDTQYF
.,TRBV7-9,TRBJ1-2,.,TGTGCCAGCAGCCCCCGACAGGACTATGGCTACACCTTC,CASSPRQDYGYTF
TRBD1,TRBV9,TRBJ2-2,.,TGTGCCAGCAGCGTAGGACAGGGGGCAGCCGGGGAGCTGTTTTTT,CASSVGQGAAGELFF
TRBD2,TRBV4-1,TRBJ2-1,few,TGCGCCAGCAGCCAAGATTCGCTAGCGGATAGTGAGCAGTTCTTC,CASSQDSLADSEQFF
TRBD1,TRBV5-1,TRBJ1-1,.,TGCGCCAGCATCTCTGGAACAGGGGACCCCACTGAAGCTTTCTTT,CASISGTGDPTEAFF
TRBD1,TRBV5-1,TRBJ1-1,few,TGCGCCAGCTCCGGGACAGGGCTGGGCACTGAAGCTTTCTTT,CASSGTGLGTEAFF
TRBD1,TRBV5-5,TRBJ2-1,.,TGTGCCAGCAGCCTCGGACAGGGGTCCTACAATGAGCAGTTCTTC,CASSLGQGSYNEQFF
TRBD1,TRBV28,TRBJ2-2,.,TGTGCCAGCAGTTCAAGGACAGGGAGGAACACCGGGGAGCTGTTTTTT,CASSSRTGRNTGELFF
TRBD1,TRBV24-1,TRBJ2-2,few,TGTGCCACCAGTGATTCGTACCGGGACAGGAACACCGGGGAGCTGTTTTTT,CATSDSYRDRNTGELFF
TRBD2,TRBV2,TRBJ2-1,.,TGTGCCAGCAAGACTAGCGGGGGAAACAATGAGCAGTTCTTC,CASKTSGGNNEQFF
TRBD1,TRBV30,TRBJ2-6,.,TGTGCCTGGGACAGGGATAATTCTGGGGCCAACGTCCTGACTTTC,CAWDRDNSGANVLTF
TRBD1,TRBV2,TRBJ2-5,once,TGTGCCAGCAGTCAAGGGACAGGGTTTGCGGAGACCCAGTACTTC,CASSQGTGFAETQYF
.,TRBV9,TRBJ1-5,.,TGTGCCAGCAGCCAGGGGTTTAGCAATCAGCCCCAGCATTTT,CASSQGFSNQPQHF
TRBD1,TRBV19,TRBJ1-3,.,TGTGCCAGTAACAAGGACAGGGGAGCGGGAAACACCATATATTTT,CASNKDRGAGNTIYF
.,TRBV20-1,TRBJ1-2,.,TGCAGTGCTAGTTCAGGGGCGAGAGGCTACACCTTC,CSASSGARGYTF
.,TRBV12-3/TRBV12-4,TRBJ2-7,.,TGTGCCAGCAGTTTTGAGCCTTCCTACGAGCAGTACTTC,CASSFEPSYEQYF
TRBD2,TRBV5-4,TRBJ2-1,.,TGTGCCAGCAGCTTGGATCTAGCGGGGGCAGAGCAGTTCTTC,CASSLDLAGAEQFF
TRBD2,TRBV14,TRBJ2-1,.,TGTGCCAGCAGCCGATGGACTAGCGGGAGCAATGAGCAGTTCTTC,CASSRWTSGSNEQFF
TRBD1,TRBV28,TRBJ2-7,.,TGTGCCAGCCAGACAGGGTTTATTTACGAGCAGTACTTC,CASQTGFIYEQYF
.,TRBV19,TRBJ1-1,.,TGTGCCAGTAGTATAATAAGGGAAGGGGGTCGGGCTGAAGCTTTCTTT,CASSIIREGGRAEAFF
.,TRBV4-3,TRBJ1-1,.,TGCGCCAGCAGCCAGCCTGGGGCTCCTGAAGCTTTCTTT,CASSQPGAPEAFF
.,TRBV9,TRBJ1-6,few,TGTGCCAGCAGCGTAGACAGCTTTTATAATTCACCCCTCCACTTT,CASSVDSFYNSPLHF